A selection of T cell receptor beta chains follows, all from one sample in a study of blood T cell repertoires in COVID-19. Assay: immunoSEQ multiplex PCR; the TCRdb copy retains only in-frame clones and omits some. The sample holds roughly 270,000 clones; approximately 86% are singletons and the top ten take 9% to 9.5%. Input material: peripheral blood. These receptors were taken from a man between 18 and 35 years old with active or convalescent COVID-19. CDR3s leave out the opening cysteine and the closing phenylalanine or tryptophan.

V gene	CDR3 protein
TRBV25-1	ASSETGTYEQY
TRBV3-1/TRBV3-2	ASVPSGSYNEQF
TRBV2	ASSAGTGGADTEAF
TRBV27	ASSPRTGVDTQY
TRBV25-1	ATKSGTDGYT
TRBV5-5	ASSERQTGINQPQH
TRBV25-1	ASSEYGTGVTGELF
TRBV6-1	ASSDSRGLVSPLH
TRBV9	ASSSQRQGNTEAF
TRBV29-1	SVDAGYLETQY
TRBV11-3	ASSQRGGPTDTQY